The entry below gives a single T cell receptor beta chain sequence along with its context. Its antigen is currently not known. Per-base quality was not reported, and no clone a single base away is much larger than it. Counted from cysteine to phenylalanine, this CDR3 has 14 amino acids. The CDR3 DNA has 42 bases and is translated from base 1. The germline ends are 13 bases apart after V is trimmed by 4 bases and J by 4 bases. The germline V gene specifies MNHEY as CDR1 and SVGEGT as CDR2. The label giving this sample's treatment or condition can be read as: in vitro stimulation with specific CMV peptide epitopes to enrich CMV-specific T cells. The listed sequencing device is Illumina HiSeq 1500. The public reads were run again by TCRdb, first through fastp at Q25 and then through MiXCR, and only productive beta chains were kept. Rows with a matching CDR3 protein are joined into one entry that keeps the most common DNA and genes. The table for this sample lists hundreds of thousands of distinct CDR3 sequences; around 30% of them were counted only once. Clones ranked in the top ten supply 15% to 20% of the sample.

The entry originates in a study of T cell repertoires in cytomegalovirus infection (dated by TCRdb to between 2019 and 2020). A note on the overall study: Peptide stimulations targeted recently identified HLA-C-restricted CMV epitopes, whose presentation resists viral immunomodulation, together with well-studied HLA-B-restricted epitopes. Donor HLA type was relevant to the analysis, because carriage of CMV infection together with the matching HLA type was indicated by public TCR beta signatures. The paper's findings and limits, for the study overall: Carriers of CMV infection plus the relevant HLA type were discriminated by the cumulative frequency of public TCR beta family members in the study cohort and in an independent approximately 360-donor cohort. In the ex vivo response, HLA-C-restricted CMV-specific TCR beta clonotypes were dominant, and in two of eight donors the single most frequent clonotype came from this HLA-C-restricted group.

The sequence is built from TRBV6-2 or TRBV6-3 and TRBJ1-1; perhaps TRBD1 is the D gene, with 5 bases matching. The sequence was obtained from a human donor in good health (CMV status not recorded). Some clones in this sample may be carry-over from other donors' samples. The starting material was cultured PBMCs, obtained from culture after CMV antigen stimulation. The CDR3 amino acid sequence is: CASSSDSRGTEAFF. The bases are TGTGCCAGCAGTTCCGACAGCCGAGGCACTGAAGCTTTCTTT.